In this sample, the clone carrying this TCR beta chain turned up a few times. V lost 4 bases, J lost 6 bases, and 13 bases lay in between. Germline lookup yields CDR1 LGHDT and CDR2 YNNKEL (reference sequence). The CDR3 extends over 13 amino acids. The Seattle patients, enrolled during active infection, were followed longitudinally. Per the authors' pipeline: Reference gene primer amplification gave nucleated cell count estimates. The repertoire was sequenced with immunoSEQ multiplex PCR; TCRdb's copy has only in-frame clones and lacks some. V, J and clone size were drawn from that table, and D and trimming were deduced from the DNA. The table records 310,000 or so clones, about nine tenths of them present only once. The sample is drawn from a study of blood T cell repertoires in COVID-19. As for the study in general: Acute-phase and convalescent COVID-19 samples originated in the United States, Italy and Spain. From T cells, B-cell-depleted T cells, or PBMCs came the material, which was cDNA or gDNA.

The clonotype was recovered from a woman aged 30 to 39 with COVID-19, enrolled during active disease. Sequenced: peripheral blood. This sequence joins TRBV3-1 (or the pseudogene TRBV3-2) and TRBJ2-7; D is undetermined. Written as DNA, the CDR3 is TGTGCCAGCAGCCCCCCCCCTCCCTGCGAGCAGTACTTC. Translated: CASSPPPPCEQYF.